This T cell receptor beta chain was sequenced in a study of T cells in localized non-small cell lung cancer. Using immunoSEQ multiplex PCR, the repertoire was profiled, and TCRdb retains in-frame clones only, with some absent. The sample consists of about 77,000 clones, approximately 90% of them appearing once. A remark on this clone: What it binds is not known.

Findings and limits, study-wide: Heterogeneity stays possible, as sequencing covered only one tumor region. Higher blood T cell density tracked longer overall survival. Uninvolved adjacent lung showed the highest T cell clonality, exceeding tumor. In adjacent lung appeared a median 57 of the top 100 tumor clones.

Germline CDR1 reads SGHTS; CDR2 reads YDEGEE. V was cut by 4 bases and J by 3 bases, with 14 bases left in between. The CDR3 is made up of 14 amino acids. The chain combines TRBV5-8 with TRBJ2-7, with no clear D. This specimen consisted of peripheral blood, obtained before any cancer treatment. The origin of this receptor is a woman aged 40 to 75 with stage I squamous cell lung carcinoma. CDR3 in amino acids: CASSPPRSYYEQYF. CDR3 coding DNA: TGTGCCAGCAGCCCCCCTCGGAGTTACTACGAGCAGTACTTC.